This is a list of T cell receptor beta chains from one sample in a study of shared clonotypes between healthy human individuals. The method was immunoSEQ multiplex PCR; TCRdb's version includes in-frame clones alone and lacks a portion of them. The sample yields about 340,000 clones, 70% to 75% seen once. Sequenced sample: memory CD4+ T cells sorted from blood. The receptors originated from a man aged 30 to 45 in good health. Both conserved end residues are part of each CDR3. The D gene is left open where the match is weak. The size field is filled for only some rows; it gives once, few, many or a size class.

V gene: TRBV6-5; D gene: .; CDR3 length: 12; clone size: .; J gene: TRBJ2-7; CDR3 protein: CASSTGTGEQYF
V gene: TRBV6-5; D gene: .; CDR3 length: 13; clone size: .; J gene: TRBJ1-4; CDR3 protein: CASREQGYEKLFF
V gene: TRBV30; D gene: .; CDR3 length: 16; clone size: .; J gene: TRBJ1-1; CDR3 protein: CAWSAAHSTGNTEAFF
V gene: TRBV14; D gene: .; CDR3 length: 14; clone size: few; J gene: TRBJ1-1; CDR3 protein: CASTPLGRNTEAFF
V gene: TRBV7-8; D gene: .; CDR3 length: 17; clone size: .; J gene: TRBJ1-4; CDR3 protein: CASSLVPGLSTNEKLFF
V gene: TRBV19; D gene: .; CDR3 length: 17; clone size: .; J gene: TRBJ1-6; CDR3 protein: CASSTVMGSSYNSPLHF
V gene: TRBV9; D gene: TRBD1; CDR3 length: 16; clone size: .; J gene: TRBJ2-1; CDR3 protein: CASSATDDRDFNEQFF
V gene: TRBV5-1; D gene: .; CDR3 length: 16; clone size: .; J gene: TRBJ1-3; CDR3 protein: CASSSSDTSSGNTIYF
V gene: TRBV5-1; D gene: .; CDR3 length: 15; clone size: .; J gene: TRBJ2-7; CDR3 protein: CASSPPRGEFDEQYF
V gene: TRBV2; D gene: .; CDR3 length: 12; clone size: .; J gene: TRBJ2-3; CDR3 protein: CASGFSQDTQYF
V gene: TRBV11-2; D gene: .; CDR3 length: 13; clone size: .; J gene: TRBJ2-7; CDR3 protein: CASSRIQGNEQYF
V gene: TRBV29-1; D gene: .; CDR3 length: 14; clone size: .; J gene: TRBJ1-1; CDR3 protein: CSPGGKLGDTEAFF
V gene: TRBV19; D gene: TRBD1; CDR3 length: 12; clone size: many; J gene: TRBJ2-7; CDR3 protein: CATRQGRYEQYF
V gene: TRBV2; D gene: .; CDR3 length: 15; clone size: many; J gene: TRBJ2-7; CDR3 protein: CASSFTPIQAYEQYF
V gene: TRBV7-8; D gene: .; CDR3 length: 17; clone size: .; J gene: TRBJ1-1; CDR3 protein: CASSPKYQGNPGTEAFF
V gene: TRBV5-4; D gene: TRBD2; CDR3 length: 14; clone size: .; J gene: TRBJ2-1; CDR3 protein: CASSIAGSHSEQFF
V gene: TRBV7-9; D gene: .; CDR3 length: 15; clone size: .; J gene: TRBJ2-1; CDR3 protein: CASSPRGLENNEQFF
V gene: TRBV5-1; D gene: .; CDR3 length: 14; clone size: .; J gene: TRBJ2-1; CDR3 protein: CASSLPLPGDEQFF
V gene: TRBV5-4; D gene: TRBD2; CDR3 length: 15; clone size: once; J gene: TRBJ2-1; CDR3 protein: CASSLVSGRDYEQFF
V gene: TRBV2; D gene: TRBD2; CDR3 length: 15; clone size: .; J gene: TRBJ2-7; CDR3 protein: CASVMGLADFYEQYF
V gene: TRBV19; D gene: .; CDR3 length: 14; clone size: .; J gene: TRBJ1-5; CDR3 protein: CASSAAQRPQPQHF
V gene: TRBV28; D gene: TRBD1; CDR3 length: 15; clone size: .; J gene: TRBJ2-1; CDR3 protein: CASSFSGTGQGEQFF
V gene: TRBV19; D gene: TRBD1; CDR3 length: 14; clone size: .; J gene: TRBJ1-2; CDR3 protein: CASSIPGQINGYTF
V gene: TRBV19; D gene: .; CDR3 length: 14; clone size: .; J gene: TRBJ1-5; CDR3 protein: CASSIDGDYQPQHF
V gene: TRBV5-6; D gene: TRBD2; CDR3 length: 15; clone size: .; J gene: TRBJ2-7; CDR3 protein: CASSLFQGLAGEQYF
V gene: TRBV11-1; D gene: .; CDR3 length: 12; clone size: .; J gene: TRBJ2-1; CDR3 protein: CASSLFQNEQFF
V gene: TRBV30; D gene: .; CDR3 length: 13; clone size: .; J gene: TRBJ1-5; CDR3 protein: CAWSTTNNQPQHF
V gene: TRBV28; D gene: TRBD1; CDR3 length: 18; clone size: .; J gene: TRBJ2-1; CDR3 protein: CASSQARGRGWTSNEQFF
V gene: TRBV18; D gene: TRBD1; CDR3 length: 17; clone size: .; J gene: TRBJ2-3; CDR3 protein: CASSPISGQGITDTQYF
V gene: TRBV10-2; D gene: TRBD1; CDR3 length: 17; clone size: many; J gene: TRBJ1-1; CDR3 protein: CASSDFKGQRGGTEAFF
V gene: TRBV27; D gene: TRBD2; CDR3 length: 18; clone size: .; J gene: TRBJ2-1; CDR3 protein: CASSLDPLAGGVYGEQFF
V gene: TRBV7-7; D gene: TRBD1; CDR3 length: 15; clone size: .; J gene: TRBJ1-4; CDR3 protein: CASSPQTGSDEKLFF
V gene: TRBV2; D gene: .; CDR3 length: 14; clone size: .; J gene: TRBJ2-3; CDR3 protein: CASRPMGAPDTQYF
V gene: TRBV5-4; D gene: .; CDR3 length: 14; clone size: .; J gene: TRBJ2-1; CDR3 protein: CASSWPLSYNEQFF
V gene: TRBV5-6; D gene: .; CDR3 length: 14; clone size: few; J gene: TRBJ1-4; CDR3 protein: CASSWASTNEKLFF
V gene: TRBV7-8; D gene: TRBD2; CDR3 length: 13; clone size: .; J gene: TRBJ2-1; CDR3 protein: CASSSTTSGRRFF
V gene: TRBV29-1; D gene: TRBD2; CDR3 length: 16; clone size: many; J gene: TRBJ2-1; CDR3 protein: CSVPPGGSGSTGGQFF
V gene: TRBV2; D gene: .; CDR3 length: 13; clone size: .; J gene: TRBJ2-5; CDR3 protein: CASSTGTSKTQYF
V gene: TRBV27; D gene: TRBD2; CDR3 length: 15; clone size: .; J gene: TRBJ2-2; CDR3 protein: CASTPGTRSTGELFF